This T cell receptor beta chain was observed in a study of cytomegalovirus exposure and HLA in healthy donors. The primer mix had 60 Vbeta and 13 Jbeta primers. Libraries were prepared by immunoSEQ multiplex PCR; TCRdb keeps only in-frame clonotypes and omits some of them. The table has more than 95,000 clones, under 80% seen once; the top ten hold 8.5% to 10%. Sequenced sample: PBMCs. This clonotype was obtained from a woman between 35 and 50 years old in good health and CMV-seropositive.

This CDR3 is CASSLRLGGTYEQYF. The CDR3 DNA sequence: TGCGCCAGCAGCTTGAGGTTAGGGGGAACCTACGAGCAGTACTTC. The chain has TRBV5-1 and TRBJ2-7; possibly TRBD1 for D (6 bases). Germline assignment: CDR1 SGHRS and CDR2 YFSETQ. Trimming stripped 1 base from V and 2 bases from J, with 13 bases between. The CDR3 has 15 amino acids.